This T cell receptor (beta chain) was profiled in a study of blood T cell repertoires in COVID-19. Study summary: PBMCs, B-cell-depleted T cells, or T cells were the source of the cDNA or gDNA that made up the material.

Methods used by the authors: Nucleated cell counts were estimated from reference gene primer amplification. The data were produced by immunoSEQ multiplex PCR, yet TCRdb's version contains in-frame clones alone and is incomplete. Clone size and the V and J calls come from that table; the DNA yielded D and trimming. Among a few hundred thousand clones listed, roughly 85% were seen once. This clone appeared a few times. The CDR3 covers 16 residues. V shed 0 bases and J 8 bases; nucleotides not matched to a gene: 6. Germline values: CDR1 SGHRS, CDR2 YFSETQ. The TCR was taken from a woman aged 18-29 years with acute or convalescent COVID-19. The chain has TRBV5-1 and TRBJ1-4, with 11 bases aligning to TRBD1. What was sequenced was peripheral blood. The CDR3 coding sequence is TGCGCCAGCAGCTTGGGTGGGACAGGGGGGACCGAAAAACTGTTTTTT. This codes for CASSLGGTGGTEKLFF.